This T cell receptor (beta chain) was observed in a study of T cell changes during pregnancy in multiple sclerosis. With 1 base clipped from V and 3 bases from J, the junction kept 14 bases outside the gene matches. Germline V lookup: CDR1 SQVTM, CDR2 ANQGSEA. This CDR3 has 17 residues. Produced via immunoSEQ multiplex PCR; TCRdb's table is partial and in-frame only. The sample has around 80,000 clones; roughly nine tenths are singletons. The V call is TRBV29-1, the J call TRBJ2-7, with 8 bases lining up with TRBD1. The origin of this receptor is a female donor with multiple sclerosis, enrolled in a pregnancy study. Material: peripheral blood, obtained before pregnancy. The chain's CDR3 is CSVEGALGTGGIYEQYF. The CDR3 nucleotides are TGCAGCGTTGAAGGAGCGTTAGGGACAGGTGGGATCTACGAGCAGTACTTC.